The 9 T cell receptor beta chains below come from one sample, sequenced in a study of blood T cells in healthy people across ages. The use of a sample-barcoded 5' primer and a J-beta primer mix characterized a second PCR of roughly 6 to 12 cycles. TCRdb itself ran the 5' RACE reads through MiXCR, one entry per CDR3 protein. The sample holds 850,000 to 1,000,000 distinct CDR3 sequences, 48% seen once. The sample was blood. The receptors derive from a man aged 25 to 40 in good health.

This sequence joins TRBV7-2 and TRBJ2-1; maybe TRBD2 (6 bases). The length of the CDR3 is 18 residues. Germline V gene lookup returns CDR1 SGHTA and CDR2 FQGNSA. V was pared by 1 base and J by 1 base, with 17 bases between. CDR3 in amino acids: CASSLVGSAGKSYNEQFF. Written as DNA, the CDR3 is TGTGCCAGCAGCTTAGTCGGGAGTGCGGGAAAATCCTACAATGAGCAGTTCTTC.

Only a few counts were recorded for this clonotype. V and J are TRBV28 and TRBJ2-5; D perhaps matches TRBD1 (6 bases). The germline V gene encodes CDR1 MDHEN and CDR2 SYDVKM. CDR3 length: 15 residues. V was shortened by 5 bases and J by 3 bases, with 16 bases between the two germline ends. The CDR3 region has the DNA TGTGCCAGCAGTGAGATTACCGGACAGAAAGAGACCCAGTACTTC. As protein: CASSEITGQKETQYF.

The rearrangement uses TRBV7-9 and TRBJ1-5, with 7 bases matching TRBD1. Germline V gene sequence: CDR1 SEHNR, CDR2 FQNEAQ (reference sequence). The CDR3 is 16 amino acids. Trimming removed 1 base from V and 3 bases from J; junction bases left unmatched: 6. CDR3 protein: CASSLGIGQVNQPQHF. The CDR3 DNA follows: TGTGCCAGCAGCTTAGGGATTGGACAGGTCAATCAGCCCCAGCATTTT.

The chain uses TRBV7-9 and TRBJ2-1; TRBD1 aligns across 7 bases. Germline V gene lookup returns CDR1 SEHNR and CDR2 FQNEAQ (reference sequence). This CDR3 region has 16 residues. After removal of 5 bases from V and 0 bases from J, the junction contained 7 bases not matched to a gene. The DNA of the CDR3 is TGTGCCAGCAGCCCGAGGGGGCCGAACTCCTACAATGAGCAGTTCTTC. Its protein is CASSPRGPNSYNEQFF.

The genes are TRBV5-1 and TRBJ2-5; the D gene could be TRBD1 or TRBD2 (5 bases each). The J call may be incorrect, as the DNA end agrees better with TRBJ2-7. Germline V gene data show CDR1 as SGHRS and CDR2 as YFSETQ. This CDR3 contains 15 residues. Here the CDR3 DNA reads TGCGCCAGTTCTCCCCCCGGGACGGAAGGAAACGAGCAGTACTTC. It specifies CASSPPGTEGNEQYF.

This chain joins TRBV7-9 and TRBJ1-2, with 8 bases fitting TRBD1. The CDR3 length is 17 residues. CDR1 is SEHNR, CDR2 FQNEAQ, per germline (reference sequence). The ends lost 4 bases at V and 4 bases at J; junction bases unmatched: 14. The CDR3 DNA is TGTGCCAGCAGCTCACAGGGGGAAGAAGCCCGTGGCTATGGCTACACCTTC. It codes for CASSSQGEEARGYGYTF.

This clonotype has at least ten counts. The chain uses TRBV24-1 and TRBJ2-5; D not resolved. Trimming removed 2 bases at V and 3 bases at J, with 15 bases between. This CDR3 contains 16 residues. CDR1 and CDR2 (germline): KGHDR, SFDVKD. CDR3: CATSDSISPAKETQYF. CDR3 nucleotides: TGTGCCACCAGTGATTCGATTTCTCCCGCGAAAGAGACCCAGTACTTC.

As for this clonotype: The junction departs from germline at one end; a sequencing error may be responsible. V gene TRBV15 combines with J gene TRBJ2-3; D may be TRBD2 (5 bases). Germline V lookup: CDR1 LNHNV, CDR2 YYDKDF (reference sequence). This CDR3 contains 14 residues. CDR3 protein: CATGRPRDTDTQYF. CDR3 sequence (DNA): TGTGCCACCGGCAGACCCCGGGACACAGATACGCAGTATTTT. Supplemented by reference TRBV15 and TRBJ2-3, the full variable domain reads DAMVIQNPRYQVTQFGKPVTLSCSQTLNHNVMYWYQQKSSQAPKLLFHYYDKDFNNEADTPDNFQSRRPNTSFCFLDIRSPGLGDTAMYLCATGRPRDTDTQYFGPGTRLTVL.

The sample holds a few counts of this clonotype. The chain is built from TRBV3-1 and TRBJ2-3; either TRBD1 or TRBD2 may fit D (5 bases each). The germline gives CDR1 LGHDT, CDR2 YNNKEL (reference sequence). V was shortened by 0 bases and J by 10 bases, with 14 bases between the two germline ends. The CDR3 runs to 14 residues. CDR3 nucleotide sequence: TGTGCCAGCAGCCAAGATAGCGTTCAGGGCTCGCAGTATTTT. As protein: CASSQDSVQGSQYF.